These 7 T cell receptor beta chains were all obtained from the same sample, sequenced in a study of blood T cell repertoires in COVID-19. Generated by immunoSEQ multiplex PCR, the TCRdb table keeps only in-frame clones and is missing some. The sample carries around 78,000 clones, 85% to 90% recorded once. The sample taken for sequencing was peripheral blood. Receptors originate from a man in his 70s with active or convalescent COVID-19.

The genes are TRBV5-1 and TRBJ1-1; the D gene is possibly TRBD1 (6 bases). The CDR3 is 15 residues long. The germline CDR1 and CDR2 sequences are SGHRS and YFSETQ. Trimming cost V 4 bases and J 0 bases, with 13 bases left between them. The CDR3 protein is CASSQRTALNTEAFF. In DNA form, the CDR3 reads TGCGCCAGCAGCCAGAGGACAGCGTTGAACACTGAAGCTTTCTTT.

This clone was found once. The rearrangement links TRBV5-4 to TRBJ1-1, with D possibly matching TRBD1 (6 bases). CDR3 length: 16 residues. The V end lost 3 bases, the J end lost 5 bases, and 20 bases lay between the germline ends. The germline CDR1 and CDR2 sequences are SGHNT and YYREEE (reference sequence). CDR3 residues: CASSSATGGHRTEAFF. CDR3 in DNA: TGTGCCAGCAGCTCGGCGACCGGGGGGCACCGGACTGAAGCTTTCTTT. Full variable domain (missing parts from reference TRBV5-4 and TRBJ1-1): ETGVTQSPTHLIKTRGQQVTLRCSSQSGHNTVSWYQQALGQGPQFIFQYYREEENGRGNFPPRFSGLQFPNYSSELNVNALELDDSALYLCASSSATGGHRTEAFFGQGTRLTVV.

The V call is TRBV14, the J call TRBJ1-2; D not resolved. Germline CDR1 is SGHDN and CDR2 is FVKESK. This CDR3 is built from 14 residues. The V gene lost 1 base and the J gene lost 5 bases, with 11 bases spanning the gap. CDR3 DNA sequence: TGTGCCAGCAGCCAAGGAAGAGGATGGTATGGCTACACCTTC. Amino acid sequence: CASSQGRGWYGYTF. The full variable domain, completed using reference TRBV14 and TRBJ1-2, is EAGVTQFPSHSVIEKGQTVTLRCDPISGHDNLYWYRRVMGKEIKFLLHFVKESKQDESGMPNNRFLAERTGGTYSTLKVQPAELEDSGVYFCASSQGRGWYGYTFGSGTRLTVV.

The chain employs TRBV19 and TRBJ2-2; TRBD2 aligns across 8 bases. Germline-derived CDR1 and CDR2 are LNHDA and SQIVND (reference sequence). CDR3 size: 17 residues. The V gene end was trimmed by 7 bases and the J gene end by 4 bases; junction bases not matched to a gene: 14. In nucleotides, the CDR3 is TGTGCCAGTACTGTCCGGAGTAGCGGGACTAGCACCGGGGAGCTGTTTTTT. It is translated as CASTVRSSGTSTGELFF.

The chain combines TRBV6-1 with TRBJ2-2; 7 bases align to TRBD1. V dropped 6 bases and J dropped 2; count of bases not matched to a gene: 9. Germline V lookup: CDR1 MNHNS, CDR2 SASEGT. The CDR3 spans 16 residues. The CDR3 reads CASREQGKANTGELFF. CDR3 DNA sequence: TGTGCCAGCAGAGAACAGGGGAAAGCTAACACCGGGGAGCTGTTTTTT.

This CDR3 is CASSKAQASLLAEIQETQYF. The CDR3 nucleotides are TGTGCCAGCAGCAAGGCCCAAGCTAGTTTACTAGCGGAGATACAAGAGACCCAGTACTTC. V is TRBV21-1 and J is TRBJ2-5; TRBD2 was called by the table and not checked on the DNA. TRBV21-1 is a known pseudogene. CDR3 length equals 20 residues.

This clone showed up just a few times. The chain combines TRBV19 with TRBJ2-5; a possible D gene is TRBD2 (6 bases). V dropped 3 bases and J dropped 5 bases, with 13 bases sitting between them. Germline V lookup: CDR1 LNHDA, CDR2 SQIVND (reference sequence). This CDR3 is built from 14 residues. This CDR3 reads CASSMAPGRETQYF. Written as DNA, the CDR3 is TGTGCCAGTAGTATGGCCCCGGGGAGGGAGACCCAGTACTTC.